These T cell receptor beta chains were read from a single sample in a study of blood T cell repertoires in COVID-19. Clones were read by immunoSEQ multiplex PCR, and TCRdb kept only the in-frame ones, dropping some. Here the sample spans approximately 240,000 clones, less than 90% being singletons. Sequencing was performed on peripheral blood. The origin of the receptors is a woman in her fifties or sixties who had recovered from COVID-19. Both conserved end residues are part of each CDR3. The D gene is left open where the match is weak. Clone size, where shown, is once, few, many, or a class for clones that have expanded.

CDR3aa,CDR3nt,abundance,d_gene,v_gene,j_gene
CASSSAPRLNTEAFF,TGTGCCAGCAGCTCCGCGCCCAGGCTGAACACTGAAGCTTTCTTT,.,.,TRBV5-4,TRBJ1-1
CASRLRRLTSGVLYEQYF,TGTGCAAGTCGCTTACGGCGCCTAACTAGCGGGGTTCTCTACGAGCAGTACTTC,.,.,TRBV12-2,TRBJ2-7
CATSRDFTVNTEAFF,TGTGCCACCAGCAGAGATTTCACAGTGAACACTGAAGCTTTCTTT,.,.,TRBV15,TRBJ1-1
CAGGGAEGDTQYF,TGTGCCGGTGGCGGGGCCGAGGGAGATACGCAGTATTTT,.,.,TRBV6-6,TRBJ2-3
CASSLSTDRVNTGELFF,TGTGCCAGCAGTTTATCTACGGACAGAGTGAACACCGGGGAGCTGTTTTTT,.,.,TRBV27,TRBJ2-2
CSVGQVDQPQHF,TGCAGCGTTGGACAGGTGGATCAGCCCCAGCATTTT,.,.,TRBV29-1,TRBJ1-5
CASSRDRQGLDTEAFF,TGTGCCAGCAGTAGGGACAGGCAGGGCTTAGACACTGAAGCTTTCTTT,.,TRBD1,TRBV6-6,TRBJ1-1
CASSPPEGSANEAFF,TGTGCCAGCAGCCCGCCGGAGGGGAGTGCGAATGAAGCTTTCTTT,.,.,TRBV5-4,TRBJ1-1
CAWSARQGLSYEQYF,TGTGCCTGGAGCGCAAGACAGGGGCTGTCCTACGAGCAGTACTTC,.,TRBD1,TRBV30,TRBJ2-7
CASSAPGEETQYF,TGCGCCAGCAGCGCCCCGGGGGAGGAGACCCAGTACTTC,.,.,TRBV5-1,TRBJ2-5
CASSLVSSNQPQHF,TGTGCCAGCAGCTTGGTATCCTCCAATCAGCCCCAGCATTTT,.,.,TRBV5-6,TRBJ1-5
CASSPPRGSNSPLHF,TGTGCCAGCAGCCCCCCGCGGGGCTCGAATTCACCCCTCCACTTT,.,.,TRBV5-6,TRBJ1-6
CATSRTSNRNEQYF,TGTGCCACCAGCAGGACTAGTAACCGGAACGAGCAGTACTTC,few,.,TRBV15,TRBJ2-7
CASSLTIEQGAPGGYTF,TGTGCCAGCAGCTTAACAATTGAGCAAGGGGCCCCTGGGGGCTACACCTTC,.,.,TRBV5-5,TRBJ1-2
CASSPRGGHEQFF,TGTGCCAGCAGCCCTCGGGGGGGTCATGAGCAGTTCTTC,.,TRBD2,TRBV6-2/TRBV6-3,TRBJ2-1
CASSQEHIHDSNQPQHF,TGCGCCAGCAGCCAAGAACACATACACGATAGCAATCAGCCCCAGCATTTT,.,.,TRBV4-1,TRBJ1-5
CASSLSRDRGYGYTF,TGTGCCAGCAGCTTAAGTCGGGACAGGGGCTATGGCTACACCTTC,.,TRBD1,TRBV7-3,TRBJ1-2
CASSLGPQGVGEQYF,TGCGCCAGCAGCTTGGGACCCCAGGGGGTGGGTGAGCAGTACTTC,.,TRBD1,TRBV5-1,TRBJ2-7
CASSLMGTAPGANVLTF,TGTGCCAGCAGCTTAATGGGGACAGCCCCTGGGGCCAACGTCCTGACTTTC,once,TRBD1,TRBV7-6,TRBJ2-6
CASSWRRETQYF,TGTGCCAGCAGTTGGAGGCGGGAGACCCAGTACTTC,.,.,TRBV12-3/TRBV12-4,TRBJ2-5
CASGLRGGLLDEQFF,TGTGCTAGTGGTCTGCGGGGGGGTCTTTTGGATGAGCAGTTCTTC,.,TRBD2,TRBV12-5,TRBJ2-1
CASGGGTSYEQYF,TGTGCCTCCGGGGGGGGGACCTCCTACGAGCAGTACTTC,.,TRBD2,TRBV10-3,TRBJ2-7
CASSYSTGEGRAFF,TGTGCCAGCAGTTACTCGACGGGAGAGGGTAGAGCTTTCTTT,.,.,TRBV6-5,TRBJ1-1
CAISETKTGANTGELFF,TGTGCCATCAGTGAGACCAAGACAGGCGCGAACACCGGGGAGCTGTTTTTT,.,.,TRBV10-3,TRBJ2-2
CASSLDGGAGTDTQYF,TGTGCCAGCAGCTTAGACGGGGGGGCGGGCACAGATACGCAGTATTTT,.,TRBD2,TRBV7-2,TRBJ2-3
CASSLSRSTDTQYF,TGTGCCAGCAGCTTATCCAGGAGCACAGATACGCAGTATTTT,.,.,TRBV11-3,TRBJ2-3
CASMSGLIANTGELFF,TGTGCCAGCATGTCGGGACTTATCGCGAACACCGGGGAGCTGTTTTTT,.,.,TRBV2,TRBJ2-2
CASSESGTGDGYTF,TGTGCCAGCAGTGAATCGGGGACAGGGGATGGCTACACCTTC,.,TRBD1,TRBV25-1,TRBJ1-2
CASSPIAGGSYNEQFF,TGTGCCAGCAGCCCGATAGCCGGGGGGTCCTACAATGAGCAGTTCTTC,.,TRBD2,TRBV7-3,TRBJ2-1
CASGLGTGIGSPLHF,TGTGCCAGCGGGCTTGGGACAGGGATCGGTTCACCCCTCCACTTT,.,TRBD1,TRBV6-5,TRBJ1-6
CASTPPGTGVYEQYF,TGCGCCAGCACCCCCCCCGGGACAGGGGTCTACGAGCAGTACTTC,.,TRBD1,TRBV5-1,TRBJ2-7
CASRRAKPYGYTF,TGTGCCAGCAGACGCGCCAAGCCCTATGGCTACACCTTC,.,.,TRBV6-5,TRBJ1-2
CASSSRRGLDTEAFF,TGTGCCAGCAGCTCCAGAAGGGGGTTGGACACTGAAGCTTTCTTT,.,.,TRBV7-8,TRBJ1-1
CASSLRPGTGSTYEQYF,TGTGCCAGCAGCCTCCGTCCTGGGACAGGGTCAACCTACGAGCAGTACTTC,.,.,TRBV21-1,TRBJ2-7
CASLLLASHEQFF,TGTGCCAGCCTCCTATTAGCGAGCCATGAGCAGTTCTTC,once,.,TRBV28,TRBJ2-1
CASTPRGDQPQHF,TGTGCCAGTACCCCCCGGGGTGACCAGCCCCAGCATTTT,.,.,TRBV19,TRBJ1-5
CASSRTNYYEQYF,TGTGCCAGCAGTAGGACTAACTACTACGAGCAGTACTTC,.,.,TRBV12-3/TRBV12-4,TRBJ2-7
CASSYHRTTRGELFF,TGTGCCAGCAGTTACCATCGGACTACGCGCGGGGAGCTGTTTTTT,.,.,TRBV6-5,TRBJ2-2
CASSQDPTSGGQFF,TGTGCCAGCAGCCAAGACCCCACTAGCGGGGGTCAGTTCTTC,.,TRBD2,TRBV3-1/TRBV3-2,TRBJ2-1
CASSQGGQGGSPLHF,TGCGCCAGCAGCCAAGGCGGGCAGGGGGGTTCACCCCTCCACTTT,few,TRBD1,TRBV4-1,TRBJ1-6
CASSSNGPGGEKLFF,TGCGCCAGCAGTTCGAACGGCCCAGGGGGTGAAAAACTGTTTTTT,few,TRBD1,TRBV10-1,TRBJ1-4
CASSQDYGHNEKLFF,TGCGCCAGCAGCCAAGATTACGGACATAATGAAAAACTGTTTTTT,.,.,TRBV4-3,TRBJ1-4
CASSQDGGANTGELFF,TGCGCCAGCAGCCAAGATGGGGGGGCCAACACCGGGGAGCTGTTTTTT,.,.,TRBV4-3,TRBJ2-2
CASSLQGSDSPLHF,TGTGCCAGCAGCCTACAGGGTTCGGATTCACCCCTCCACTTT,.,.,TRBV7-9,TRBJ1-6
CASSHKGAGIMNTEAFF,TGTGCCAGCAGCCATAAGGGGGCAGGAATAATGAACACTGAAGCTTTCTTT,.,TRBD1,TRBV3-1/TRBV3-2,TRBJ1-1
CASSQRTFNEQFF,TGTGCCAGCTCACAAAGGACTTTCAATGAGCAGTTCTTC,.,.,TRBV18,TRBJ2-1
CASSVGGGGGELFF,TGTGCCAGCAGCGTAGGGGGCGGTGGCGGGGAGCTGTTTTTT,.,.,TRBV9,TRBJ2-2
CASSLAHYEQYF,TGTGCCAGCAGCCTCGCACATTACGAGCAGTACTTC,.,.,TRBV12-3/TRBV12-4,TRBJ2-7
CASSLWGVGTDTQYF,TGTGCCAGCAGCTTATGGGGCGTCGGCACAGATACGCAGTATTTT,.,.,TRBV7-3,TRBJ2-3
CASSSTSGGAPDTQYF,TGTGCCAGCAGCTCGACTAGCGGGGGGGCTCCAGATACGCAGTATTTT,.,TRBD2,TRBV7-6,TRBJ2-3
CASSEFVHNNSPLHF,TGTGCCAGCAGTGAATTTGTACACAATAATTCACCCCTCCACTTT,.,.,TRBV6-1,TRBJ1-6
CASSLQGGNTIYF,TGTGCCAGCAGCCTACAGGGTGGAAACACCATATATTTT,.,.,TRBV9,TRBJ1-3
CASSLALGGSHNEQFF,TGTGCCAGCAGCTTAGCTCTGGGGGGGTCCCACAATGAGCAGTTCTTC,once,TRBD2,TRBV11-2,TRBJ2-1
CASRYSYEQYF,TGTGCCAGCAGGTATTCCTACGAGCAGTACTTC,.,.,TRBV7-9,TRBJ2-7
CASTSIRGPNEKLFF,TGTGCCAGCACCTCCATAAGGGGTCCAAATGAAAAACTGTTTTTT,.,.,TRBV7-9,TRBJ1-4
CAISDPDRGTGELFF,TGTGCCATCAGTGACCCAGACAGGGGCACCGGGGAGCTGTTTTTT,.,TRBD1,TRBV10-3,TRBJ2-2
CSVSGSAGGPLHF,TGCAGCGTTTCAGGCTCGGCCGGGGGGCCCCTCCACTTT,once,.,TRBV29-1,TRBJ1-6
CASSYADVAGGYNEQFF,TGTGCCAGCAGTTACGCAGACGTAGCAGGGGGTTACAATGAGCAGTTCTTC,.,TRBD1,TRBV6-7,TRBJ2-1
CASSLTLYRGPTNYGYTF,TGTGCCAGCAGCCTTACGCTTTACAGGGGGCCGACTAACTATGGCTACACCTTC,.,TRBD1,TRBV7-2,TRBJ1-2